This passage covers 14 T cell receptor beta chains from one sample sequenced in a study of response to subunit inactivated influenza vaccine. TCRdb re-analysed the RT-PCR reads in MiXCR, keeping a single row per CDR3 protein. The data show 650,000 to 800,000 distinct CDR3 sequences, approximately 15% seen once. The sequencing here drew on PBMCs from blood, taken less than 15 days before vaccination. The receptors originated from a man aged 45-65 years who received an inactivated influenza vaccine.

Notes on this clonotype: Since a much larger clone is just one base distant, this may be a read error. CDR3 in amino acids: CSVEWTGRPEAFF. The DNA of the CDR3 is TGCAGCGTTGAATGGACAGGGAGGCCTGAAGCTTTCTTT. The chain combines TRBV29-1 with TRBJ1-1; 8 bases match TRBD1. CDR3 length: 13 residues. Germline values: CDR1 SQVTM, CDR2 ANQGSEA. V trimming: 2 bases; J trimming: 6 bases; junction bases outside the gene matches: 5. Supplemented by reference TRBV29-1 and TRBJ1-1, the full variable domain reads SAVISQKPSRDICQRGTSLTIQCQVDSQVTMMFWYRQQPGQSLTLIATANQGSEATYESGFVIDKFPISRPNLTFSTLTVSNMSPEDSSIYLCSVEWTGRPEAFFGQGTRLTVV.

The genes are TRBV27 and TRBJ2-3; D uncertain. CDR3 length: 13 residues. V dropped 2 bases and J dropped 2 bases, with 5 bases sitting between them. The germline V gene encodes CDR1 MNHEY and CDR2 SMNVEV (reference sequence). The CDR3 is CASSLDITDTQYF. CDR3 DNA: TGTGCCAGCAGTTTAGACATCACAGATACGCAGTATTTT.

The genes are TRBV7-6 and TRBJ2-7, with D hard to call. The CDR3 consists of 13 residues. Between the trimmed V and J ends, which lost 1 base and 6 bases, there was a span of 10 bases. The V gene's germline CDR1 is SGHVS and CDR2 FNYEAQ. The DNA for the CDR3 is TGTGCCAGCAGCTTAGGCCCCTTTTCCGAGCAGTACTTC. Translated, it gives CASSLGPFSEQYF.

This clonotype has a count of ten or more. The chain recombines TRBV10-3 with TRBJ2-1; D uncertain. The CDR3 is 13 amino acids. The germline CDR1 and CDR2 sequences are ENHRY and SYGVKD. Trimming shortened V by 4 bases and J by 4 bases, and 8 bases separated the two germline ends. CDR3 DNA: TGTGCCATCAGTGTGCCGTTTTACAATGAGCAGTTCTTC. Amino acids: CAISVPFYNEQFF.

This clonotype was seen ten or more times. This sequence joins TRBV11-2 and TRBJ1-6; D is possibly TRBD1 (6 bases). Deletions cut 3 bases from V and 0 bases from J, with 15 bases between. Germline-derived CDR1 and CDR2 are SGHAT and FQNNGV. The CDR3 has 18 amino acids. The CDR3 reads CASSFHIRGASYNSPLHF. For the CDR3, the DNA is TGTGCCAGCAGCTTCCACATCAGGGGTGCCTCCTATAATTCACCCCTCCACTTT. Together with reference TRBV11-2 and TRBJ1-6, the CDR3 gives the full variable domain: EAGVAQSPRYKIIEKRQSVAFWCNPISGHATLYWYQQILGQGPKLLIQFQNNGVVDDSQLPKDRFSAERLKGVDSTLKIQPAKLEDSAVYLCASSFHIRGASYNSPLHFGNGTRLTVT.

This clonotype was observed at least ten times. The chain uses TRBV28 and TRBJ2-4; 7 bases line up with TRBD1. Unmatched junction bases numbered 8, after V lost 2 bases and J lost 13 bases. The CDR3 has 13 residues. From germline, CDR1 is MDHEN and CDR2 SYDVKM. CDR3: CASSLPIQGSQYF. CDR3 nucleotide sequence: TGTGCCAGCAGTTTACCTATACAGGGGTCCCAGTACTTC. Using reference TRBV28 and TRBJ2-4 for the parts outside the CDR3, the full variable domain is DVKVTQSSRYLVKRTGEKVFLECVQDMDHENMFWYRQDPGLGLRLIYFSYDVKMKEKGDIPEGYSVSREKKERFSLILESASTNQTSMYLCASSLPIQGSQYFGAGTRLSVL.

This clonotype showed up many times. CDR3 in amino acids: CASSPSRTGGFGANVLTF. CDR3 in DNA: TGTGCCAGCAGCCCGTCTAGGACAGGGGGCTTTGGGGCCAACGTCCTGACTTTC. This chain links TRBV5-5 with TRBJ2-6, with 11 bases identical to TRBD1. The germline V gene encodes CDR1 SGHKS and CDR2 YYEKEE (reference sequence). J was trimmed by 3 bases and V by 4 bases; bases with no gene match: 9. The CDR3 is made up of 18 amino acids.

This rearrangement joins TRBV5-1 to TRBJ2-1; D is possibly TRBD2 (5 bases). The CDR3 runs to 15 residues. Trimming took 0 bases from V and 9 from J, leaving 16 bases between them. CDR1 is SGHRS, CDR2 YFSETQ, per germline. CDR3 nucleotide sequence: TGCGCCAGCAGCTTGGTGACGGGGTACGTAGGTGAGCAGTTCTTC. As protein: CASSLVTGYVGEQFF.

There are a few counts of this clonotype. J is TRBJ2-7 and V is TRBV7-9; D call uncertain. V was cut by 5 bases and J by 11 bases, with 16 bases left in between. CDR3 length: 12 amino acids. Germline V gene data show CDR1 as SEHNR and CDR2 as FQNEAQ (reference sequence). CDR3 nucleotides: TGTGCCAGCAGCACCCAAGCAGACCGAGAGTACTTC. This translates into CASSTQADREYF. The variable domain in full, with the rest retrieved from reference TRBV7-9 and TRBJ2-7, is DTGVSQNPRHKITKRGQNVTFRCDPISEHNRLYWYRQTLGQGPEFLTYFQNEAQLEKSRLLSDRFSAERPKGSFSTLEIQRTEQGDSAMYLCASSTQADREYFGPGTRLTVT.

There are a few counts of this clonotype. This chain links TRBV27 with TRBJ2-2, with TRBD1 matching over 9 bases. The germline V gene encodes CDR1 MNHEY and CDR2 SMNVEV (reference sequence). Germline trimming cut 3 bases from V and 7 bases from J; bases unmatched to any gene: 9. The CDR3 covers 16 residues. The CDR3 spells CASSFTGGGLFGELFF. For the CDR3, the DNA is TGTGCCAGCAGTTTTACAGGGGGCGGCTTGTTCGGGGAGCTGTTTTTT.

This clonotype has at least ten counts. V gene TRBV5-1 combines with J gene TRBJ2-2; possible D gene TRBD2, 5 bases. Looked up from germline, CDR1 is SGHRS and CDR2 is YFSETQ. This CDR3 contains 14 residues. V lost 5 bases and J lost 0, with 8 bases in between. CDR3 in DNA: TGCGCCAGCAGGGACTCCCCGAACACCGGGGAGCTGTTTTTT. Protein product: CASRDSPNTGELFF.

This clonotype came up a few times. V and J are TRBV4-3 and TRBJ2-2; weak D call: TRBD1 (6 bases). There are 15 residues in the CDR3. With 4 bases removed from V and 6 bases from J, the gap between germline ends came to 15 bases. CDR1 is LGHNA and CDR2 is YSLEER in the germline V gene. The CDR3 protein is CASSPATGRSGELFF. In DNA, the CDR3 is TGCGCCAGCAGCCCGGCGACAGGAAGATCCGGGGAGCTGTTTTTT.

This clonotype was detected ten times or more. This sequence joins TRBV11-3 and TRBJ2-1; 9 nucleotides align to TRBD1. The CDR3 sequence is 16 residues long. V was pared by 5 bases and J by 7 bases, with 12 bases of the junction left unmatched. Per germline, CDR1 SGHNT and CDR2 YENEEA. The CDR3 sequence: CASSPSYRGLENEQFF. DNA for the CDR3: TGTGCCAGCAGCCCCTCTTACAGGGGGCTTGAGAATGAGCAGTTCTTC.

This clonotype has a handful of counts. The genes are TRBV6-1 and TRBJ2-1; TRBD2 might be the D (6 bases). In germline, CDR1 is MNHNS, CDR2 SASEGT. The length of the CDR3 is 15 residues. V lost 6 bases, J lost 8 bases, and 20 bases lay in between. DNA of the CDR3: TGTGCCAGCAGCCACTTAGCGGAATCGTTTCATGAGCAGTTCTTC. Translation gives CASSHLAESFHEQFF.